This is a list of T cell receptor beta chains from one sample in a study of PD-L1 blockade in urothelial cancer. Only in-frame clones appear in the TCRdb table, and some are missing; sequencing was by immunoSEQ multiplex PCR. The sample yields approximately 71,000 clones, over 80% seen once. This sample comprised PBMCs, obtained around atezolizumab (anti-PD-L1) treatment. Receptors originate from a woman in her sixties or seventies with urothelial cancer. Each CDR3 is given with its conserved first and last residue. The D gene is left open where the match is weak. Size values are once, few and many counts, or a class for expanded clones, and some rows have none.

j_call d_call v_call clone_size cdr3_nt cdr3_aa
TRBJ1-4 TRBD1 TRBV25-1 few TGTGCCAGCAGTGATGACAGGGGAGCTAATGAAAAACTGTTTTTT CASSDDRGANEKLFF
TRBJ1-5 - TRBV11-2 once TGTGCCAGCAGCTTAGGAGGGGACGGGAGACAGCCCCAGCATTTT CASSLGGDGRQPQHF
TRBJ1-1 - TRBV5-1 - TGCGCCAGCAGCTTGGGGGGCATGAACACTGAAGCTTTCTTT CASSLGGMNTEAFF
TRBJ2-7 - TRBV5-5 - TGTGCCAGCAGCTTTTCACAGGGCTACGAGCAGTACTTC CASSFSQGYEQYF
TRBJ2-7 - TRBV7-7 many TGTGCCAGCAGCTTAGACCGCGGGGCCGAGCAGTACTTC CASSLDRGAEQYF
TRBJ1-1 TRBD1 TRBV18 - TGTGCCAGCTCACCCTTAGGACAGGGTCCCACTGAAGCTTTCTTT CASSPLGQGPTEAFF
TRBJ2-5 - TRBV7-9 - TGTGCCAGCAGCCACGAGGGGGGGGATCGCCAGTACTTC CASSHEGGDRQYF
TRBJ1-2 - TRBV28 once TGTGCCAGCAGTTTGGGGGGAAACTATGGCTACACCTTC CASSLGGNYGYTF
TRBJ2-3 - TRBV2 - TGTGCCAGCAGTGAATTGGTGGGGGGGCTTGGTACAGATACGCAGTATTTT CASSELVGGLGTDTQYF
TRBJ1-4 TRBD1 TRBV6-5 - TGTGCCAGCAGTTACTCGCTCGGGACAGGGGTCGAAAAACTGTTTTTT CASSYSLGTGVEKLFF
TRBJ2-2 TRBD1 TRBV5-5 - TGTGCCAGCAGCTCACAGGGGGTTAACACCGGGGAGCTGTTTTTT CASSSQGVNTGELFF
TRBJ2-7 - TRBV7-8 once TGTGCCAGCAGCTTAGCTCAGGGGTACTACGAGCAGTACTTC CASSLAQGYYEQYF
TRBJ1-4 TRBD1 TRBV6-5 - TGTGCCAGCAGTACCAAACAGGGGGCAAATGAAAAACTGTTTTTT CASSTKQGANEKLFF
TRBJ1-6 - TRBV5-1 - TGCGCCAGCAGCTTGACAGAATCCTATAATTCACCCCTCCACTTT CASSLTESYNSPLHF
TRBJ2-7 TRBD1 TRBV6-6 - TGTGCCAGCAGTTCCCGGGACAGCCACTACGAGCAGTACTTC CASSSRDSHYEQYF
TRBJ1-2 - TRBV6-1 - TGTGCCAGCAGTCCCACAGCGGGTGGCTATGGCTACACCTTC CASSPTAGGYGYTF
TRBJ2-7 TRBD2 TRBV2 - TGTGCCAGCAGTCCGGGACTAGCGCAACACTACGAGCAGTACTTC CASSPGLAQHYEQYF
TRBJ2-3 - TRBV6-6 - TGTGCCAGCAGATCTAACAGGGACAAGAGCACAGATACGCAGTATTTT CASRSNRDKSTDTQYF
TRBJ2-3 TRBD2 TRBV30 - TGTGCCTATTATCCAAAGCGGGAGGGCACAGATACGCAGTATTTT CAYYPKREGTDTQYF
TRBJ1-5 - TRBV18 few TGTGCCAGCTCACCGGGACTTAATAGCAATCAGCCCCAGCATTTT CASSPGLNSNQPQHF
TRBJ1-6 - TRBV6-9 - TGTGCCAGCAGTTTGGACACTGATCAGGATTCACCCCTCCACTTT CASSLDTDQDSPLHF
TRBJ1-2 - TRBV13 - TGTGCCAGCAGCTTCTACGGGGAAGGGGGCTACACCTTC CASSFYGEGGYTF
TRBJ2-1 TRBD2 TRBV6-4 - TGTGCCAGCAGTGACTCCGGGACTAGCCCCTACAATGAGCAGTTCTTC CASSDSGTSPYNEQFF
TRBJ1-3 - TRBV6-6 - TGTGCCAGCAACTCGGACGGGAGCTCTGGAAACACCATATATTTT CASNSDGSSGNTIYF
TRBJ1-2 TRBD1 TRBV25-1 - TGTGCCAGCAGTGATGACAGGGTGTGGGGCTACACCTTC CASSDDRVWGYTF
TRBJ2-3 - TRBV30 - TGTGCCTGGAGTAAGACGACTAGAATTGGTAATACGCAGTATTTT CAWSKTTRIGNTQYF
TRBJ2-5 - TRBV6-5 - TGTGCCAGCAGTTACTCGGACAGTGCGGAGACCCAGTACTTC CASSYSDSAETQYF
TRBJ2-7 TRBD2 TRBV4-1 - TGCGCCAGCAGCCAACTACTATTGACTAGCGGGGCATACGAGCAGTACTTC CASSQLLLTSGAYEQYF
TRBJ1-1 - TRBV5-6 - TGTGCCAGCAGCCAGGGCACTGAAGCTTTCTTT CASSQGTEAFF
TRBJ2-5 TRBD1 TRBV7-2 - TGTGCCAGCAGCTCTCGGACAGGGCAAGAGACCCAGTACTTC CASSSRTGQETQYF
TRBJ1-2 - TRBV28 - TGTGCCAGCAGTTTTACAGAGGGCGACCTCTTATTCTATGGCTACACCTTC CASSFTEGDLLFYGYTF
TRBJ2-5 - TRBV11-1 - TGTGCCAGCAGCTTAGGAGGTTACAGGGAGGAGACCCAGTACTTC CASSLGGYREETQYF
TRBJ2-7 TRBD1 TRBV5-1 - TGCGCCAGCAGCATCCATACAGGGGGCGCCTACGAGCAGTACTTC CASSIHTGGAYEQYF
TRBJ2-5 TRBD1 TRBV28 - TGTGCCAGCAGTCAGGGACAGGAGTTTCAAGAGACCCAGTACTTC CASSQGQEFQETQYF
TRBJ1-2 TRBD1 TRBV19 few TGTGCCAGTAGTATAGATTGGGACAGAGGCTACACCTTC CASSIDWDRGYTF
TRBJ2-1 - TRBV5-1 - TGCGCCAGCAGCTTAGGGGGATCCAACAATGAGCAGTTCTTC CASSLGGSNNEQFF
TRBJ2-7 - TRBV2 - TGTGCCAGCACCGGGGTACAGAGGGTAGTGGGTCCCGAGCAGTACTTC CASTGVQRVVGPEQYF
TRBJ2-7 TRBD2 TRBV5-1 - TGCGCCAGCAGCGATCAGGGAGGGGTCTACGAGCAGTACTTC CASSDQGGVYEQYF
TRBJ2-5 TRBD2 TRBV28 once TGTGCCAGCAGTTTTATCACTAGCGCCCACCAAGAGACCCAGTACTTC CASSFITSAHQETQYF
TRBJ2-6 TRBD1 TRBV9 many TGTGCCAGCAGCGTTTTGGGACAGGGGGCAAGTGGGGCCAACGTCCTGACTTTC CASSVLGQGASGANVLTF
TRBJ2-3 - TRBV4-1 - TGCGCCAGCAGCCAAGGGCCCGTCCTAGTGAGCACAGATACGCAGTATTTT CASSQGPVLVSTDTQYF
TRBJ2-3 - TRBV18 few TGTGCCAGCTCACCAACTCTAGCGCAAACAGATACGCAGTATTTT CASSPTLAQTDTQYF
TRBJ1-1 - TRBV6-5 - TGTGCCAGCAGTTACGGCAGTCTTAATGGAGCTTTCTTT CASSYGSLNGAFF
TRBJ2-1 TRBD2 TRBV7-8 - TGTGCCAGCAGCTTAGCATTTGCGGGAGTACGAAATGAGCAGTTCTTC CASSLAFAGVRNEQFF
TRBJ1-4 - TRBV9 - TGTGCCAGCAGCCCCGGGGAAATTGTCGGTGAAAAACTGTTTTTT CASSPGEIVGEKLFF
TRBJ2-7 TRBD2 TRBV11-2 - TGTGCCAGCAGCCCCAAGGGGGAGCGGGAGTTCCCCTACGAGCAGTACTTC CASSPKGEREFPYEQYF
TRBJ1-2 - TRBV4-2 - TGTGCCAGCAGCCAGCGGAACTATGGCTACACCTTC CASSQRNYGYTF
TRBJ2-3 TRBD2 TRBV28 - TGTGCCAGCAGTACCCGAGGGACTAGCGGCGGAGGGGGCTCGCAGTATTTT CASSTRGTSGGGGSQYF
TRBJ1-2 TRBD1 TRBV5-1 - TGCGCCAGCAGCTTGGAAGGGACAGGGGATGGCTACACCTTC CASSLEGTGDGYTF
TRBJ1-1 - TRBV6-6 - TGTGCCAGCAGGACCAGGGTCGGCCGGAACACTGAAGCTTTCTTT CASRTRVGRNTEAFF
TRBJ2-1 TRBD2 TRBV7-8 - TGTGCCAGCAGCCCAAGGACTAGCGGCGTTTACTCCTACAATGAGCAGTTCTTC CASSPRTSGVYSYNEQFF
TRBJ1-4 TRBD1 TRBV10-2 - TGCGCCAGCAGCGAGGGAGGGGGCCGTGAAAAACTGTTTTTT CASSEGGGREKLFF
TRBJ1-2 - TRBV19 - TGTGCCAGTAGTATGGGGGGTGCAGCCGGGATGGATGGCTACACCTTC CASSMGGAAGMDGYTF
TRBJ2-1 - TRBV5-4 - TGTGCCAGCAGCTTAGATGGTAGGGGGTTCTTC CASSLDGRGFF
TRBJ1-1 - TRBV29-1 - TGCAGCGTCCTAGGACGGGGGGCTGAAGCTTTCTTT CSVLGRGAEAFF